Below, 22 T cell receptor beta chains from the same sample are listed, as sequenced in a study of vaccination and CD4 T cells after COVID-19. These receptors have no known antigen. With the Oncomine TCR Beta short-read assay, DNA from cultured CD4+ T cells was sequenced. MiXCR, run by TCRdb on the PCR reads, gives a single entry per CDR3 protein. Here the sample spans some 24,000 distinct CDR3 sequences, about 31% being singletons. The time point denotes: late sampling 161 to 241 days after vaccination in a few convalescent patients. Sample treatment: roughly 10-day PBMC culture with coronavirus spike peptide pools or control peptides (ViraFEST assay). This sample comprised CD4+ T cells from blood, cultured in vitro, obtained about 7 months after SARS-CoV-2 vaccination. These receptors originate from a human donor who had recovered from COVID-19.

This chain uses TRBV6-1 with TRBJ2-5; 13 nucleotides agree with TRBD2. The V gene's germline CDR1 is MNHNS and CDR2 SASEGT. With V trimmed by 7 bases and J by 6 bases, 8 bases remained unmatched. The CDR3 extends over 15 amino acids. The CDR3 nucleotides are TGTGCCAGCAACCCGGGACTAGCGGGAATCAAGACCCAGTACTTC. Its translation: CASNPGLAGIKTQYF.

J is TRBJ2-3 and V is TRBV24-1; 8 nucleotides agree with TRBD2. Germline CDR1 is KGHDR and CDR2 is SFDVKD. The CDR3 is 16 residues long. V was pared by 5 bases and J by 1 base, with 7 bases of the junction left unmatched. CDR3 residues: CATSGSSGSGTDTQYF. Written as DNA, the CDR3 is TGTGCCACCAGTGGCTCGAGCGGGAGTGGCACAGATACGCAGTATTTT.

The V and J genes are TRBV28 and TRBJ2-7, with D hard to call. CDR3 size: 14 residues. Per the germline V gene, CDR1 is MDHEN and CDR2 is SYDVKM. Trimming cost V 6 bases and J 0 bases, with 12 bases left between them. The CDR3 reads CASRKYDGSYEQYF. CDR3 nucleotides: TGTGCCAGCAGAAAATATGACGGCTCCTACGAGCAGTACTTC. The whole variable domain, remainder taken from reference TRBV28 and TRBJ2-7, is DVKVTQSSRYLVKRTGEKVFLECVQDMDHENMFWYRQDPGLGLRLIYFSYDVKMKEKGDIPEGYSVSREKKERFSLILESASTNQTSMYLCASRKYDGSYEQYFGPGTRLTVT.

This sequence joins TRBV28 and TRBJ1-3; possibly TRBD1 for D (5 bases). Between the trimmed V and J ends, which lost 4 bases and 4 bases, there was a span of 14 bases. Germline CDR1 and CDR2: MDHEN and SYDVKM. The CDR3 runs to 15 residues. CDR3 in amino acids: CASSSHAQGGNTIYF. CDR3 coding DNA: TGTGCCAGCAGTTCCCATGCCCAGGGCGGAAACACCATATATTTT.

Only a few counts were recorded for this clonotype. The rearrangement links TRBV6-1 to TRBJ1-1; 10 positions agree with TRBD1. The V gene's germline CDR1 is MNHNS and CDR2 SASEGT. CDR3 size: 16 residues. Unmatched junction bases numbered 6, after V lost 5 bases and J lost 0 bases. The CDR3 is CASSPRTGGMNTEAFF. CDR3 DNA sequence: TGTGCCAGCAGTCCCCGGACAGGGGGAATGAACACTGAAGCTTTCTTT.

CDR3 sequence reads: CASSEGTGGAYEQYF. The CDR3 nucleotides are TGTGCCAGCAGTGAAGGGACAGGGGGCGCCTACGAGCAGTACTTC. The V call is TRBV6-1, the J call TRBJ2-7; TRBD1 aligns across 11 bases. The CDR3 is 15 amino acids. Per germline, CDR1 MNHNS and CDR2 SASEGT. The junction had 1 base not matched to a gene; V was cut back by 1 base and J by 2 bases.

Only a few counts were recorded for this clonotype. The chain links TRBV20-1 to TRBJ1-1, with 11 bases matching TRBD1. This CDR3 is built from 16 residues. The germline V gene encodes CDR1 DFQATT and CDR2 SNEGSKA (reference sequence). With 2 bases clipped from V and 2 bases from J, the junction kept 7 bases outside the gene matches. This CDR3 reads CSARTGTGGRNTEAFF. In DNA, the CDR3 is TGCAGTGCTAGAACCGGGACAGGGGGACGTAACACTGAAGCTTTCTTT.

This clonotype was recorded a few times. The V and J genes are TRBV28 and TRBJ2-7, with 8 positions matching TRBD1. Germline CDR1 reads MDHEN; CDR2 reads SYDVKM. The J segment lost 0 bases and the V segment lost 4 bases, leaving 5 bases of the junction unmatched. This CDR3 comprises 15 residues. CDR3 sequence reads: CASSSGTGDSYEQYF. The CDR3 DNA is TGTGCCAGCAGTTCCGGGACAGGCGACTCCTACGAGCAGTACTTC.

The gene calls are TRBV20-1 and TRBJ2-3, with a weak D call TRBD2 (6 bases). The germline gives CDR1 DFQATT, CDR2 SNEGSKA (reference sequence). The CDR3 length is 14 residues. V was cut by 1 base and J by 3 bases, with 11 bases left in between. CDR3 region: CSARVAGRTDTQYF. The CDR3 DNA is TGCAGTGCTAGAGTTGCAGGGAGGACAGATACGCAGTATTTT.

In this sample, this clonotype turned up many times. The chain carries TRBV27 and TRBJ1-5; 9 bases align to TRBD1. The V gene's germline CDR1 is MNHEY and CDR2 SMNVEV (reference sequence). With 6 bases clipped from V and 5 bases from J, the junction kept 5 bases outside the gene matches. This CDR3 region has 14 residues. The CDR3 sequence is CASRGTGIHQPQHF. DNA for the CDR3: TGTGCCAGCAGAGGGACAGGGATCCATCAGCCCCAGCATTTT.

This clonotype was seen a few times. For the CDR3, the DNA is TGTGCCAGCAGTTTCAGACCGCGCACAGATACGCAGTATTTT. Translated, it gives CASSFRPRTDTQYF. The rearrangement joins TRBV28 to TRBJ2-3; D is uncertain. CDR1 MDHEN and CDR2 SYDVKM come from the germline V gene. The V gene lost 3 bases and the J gene lost 1 base, with 8 bases spanning the gap. The CDR3 sequence is 14 residues long.

The rearrangement links TRBV5-3 to TRBJ2-7; no clear D. TRBV5-3 is sorted into the ORF group, with uncertain function. The V end was cut by 8 bases, the J end by 0 bases, with 9 bases between. This CDR3 spans 12 amino acids. The CDR3 loop reads CARPWGSYEQYF. The CDR3, as DNA: TGTGCCAGGCCCTGGGGCTCCTACGAGCAGTACTTC.

This clonotype showed up just a few times. The rearrangement uses TRBV20-1 and TRBJ2-3; D possibly corresponds to TRBD2 (7 bases). CDR3 size: 16 residues. V was clipped by 3 bases and J by 0 bases, with 16 bases between them. Per germline, CDR1 DFQATT and CDR2 SNEGSKA (reference sequence). DNA of the CDR3: TGCAGTGCTAGGGGGGCACTAGCGATAAGCACAGATACGCAGTATTTT. The encoded protein is CSARGALAISTDTQYF.

Points on this clonotype: The junction departs from germline at one end; a sequencing error may be responsible. The chain recombines TRBV7-2 with TRBJ2-2, with D possibly matching TRBD2 (5 bases). Germline V gene sequence: CDR1 SGHTA, CDR2 FQGNSA. The CDR3 runs to 14 residues. The DNA of the CDR3 is TGTGCCAGCAGCTGGGGTCCTTCCACCGGGAAGCTGTTTTTT. Translated: CASSWGPSTGKLFF.

A few counts support this clonotype. In DNA, the CDR3 is TGTGCCAGCAGCCGCATTCGACTAGCGGGGACCTACAATGAGCAGTTCTTC. Residues: CASSRIRLAGTYNEQFF. The rearrangement links TRBV6-1 to TRBJ2-1; TRBD2 agrees at 11 bases. Trimming cost V 6 bases and J 2 bases; bases outside gene matches: 9. Germline values: CDR1 MNHNS, CDR2 SASEGT. CDR3 length: 17 residues.

This sequence joins TRBV15 and TRBJ2-1; D possibly corresponds to TRBD2 (5 bases). Per germline, CDR1 LNHNV and CDR2 YYDKDF (reference sequence). The CDR3 loop spans 15 amino acids. V lost 7 bases, J lost 0 bases, and 13 bases lay in between. The CDR3 protein is CATIKDLSSYNEQFF. The CDR3 region has the DNA TGTGCCACCATCAAGGACTTGAGCTCCTACAATGAGCAGTTCTTC.

This clonotype was observed a handful of times. The rearrangement joins TRBV6-5 to TRBJ1-1; D is unresolved. The germline CDR1 and CDR2 sequences are MNHEY and SVGAGI. Deletions cut 3 bases from V and 11 bases from J, with 16 bases between. The CDR3 consists of 13 residues. CDR3 bases: TGTGCCAGCAGTTATTCGAGAGCCGTGAAGGCTTTCTTT. Translation gives CASSYSRAVKAFF.

This chain connects TRBV10-3 to TRBJ2-3; D remains unclear. Trimming left V 11 bases short and J 3 bases short, with 15 bases between. The CDR3 runs 13 residues. CDR1 is ENHRY and CDR2 is SYGVKD in the germline V gene. CDR3 in amino acids: CAAMKTETDTQYF. Here the CDR3 DNA reads TGTGCCGCCATGAAGACTGAGACAGATACGCAGTATTTT.

The chain uses TRBV28 and TRBJ2-1; D gene unclear. V was trimmed by 3 bases and J by 2 bases, leaving 8 bases between them. The CDR3 runs to 14 residues. In germline, CDR1 is MDHEN, CDR2 SYDVKM. The CDR3 sequence is CASSFRVPYNEQFF. DNA of the CDR3: TGTGCCAGCAGTTTCCGGGTCCCCTACAATGAGCAGTTCTTC.

This clonotype was seen more than once but under ten times. This CDR3 is CASSHPGEGATEQYF. CDR3 coding DNA: TGTGCCAGCAGCCATCCCGGGGAGGGGGCTACCGAGCAGTACTTC. This sequence joins TRBV7-9 and TRBJ2-7, with D perhaps assigned TRBD1 or TRBD2 (7 bases each). Per the germline V gene, CDR1 is SEHNR and CDR2 is FQNEAQ (reference sequence). The CDR3 is made up of 15 amino acids. V was clipped by 5 bases and J by 6 bases, with 20 bases between them.

This clonotype was counted only a few times. The gene calls are TRBV7-3 and TRBJ2-1, with D possibly being TRBD1 (5 bases). The CDR3 loop spans 14 amino acids. The germline gives CDR1 SGHTA, CDR2 FQGTGA. Trimming removed 0 bases at V and 8 bases at J, with 11 bases between. The CDR3 sequence: CASSLTGWGDEQFF. DNA for the CDR3: TGTGCCAGCAGCTTAACAGGCTGGGGCGATGAGCAGTTCTTC.

The chain combines TRBV27 with TRBJ1-6; TRBD1 is a possible D gene (5 bases). V was trimmed by 9 bases and J by 0 bases, leaving 27 bases between them. Germline loops: CDR1 MNHEY, CDR2 SMNVEV (reference sequence). CDR3 size: 20 residues. In DNA form, the CDR3 reads TGTGCCAGGTCACCCAGATACGACCTCGGGGCGACCTCCTATAATTCACCCCTCCACTTT. It codes for CARSPRYDLGATSYNSPLHF.